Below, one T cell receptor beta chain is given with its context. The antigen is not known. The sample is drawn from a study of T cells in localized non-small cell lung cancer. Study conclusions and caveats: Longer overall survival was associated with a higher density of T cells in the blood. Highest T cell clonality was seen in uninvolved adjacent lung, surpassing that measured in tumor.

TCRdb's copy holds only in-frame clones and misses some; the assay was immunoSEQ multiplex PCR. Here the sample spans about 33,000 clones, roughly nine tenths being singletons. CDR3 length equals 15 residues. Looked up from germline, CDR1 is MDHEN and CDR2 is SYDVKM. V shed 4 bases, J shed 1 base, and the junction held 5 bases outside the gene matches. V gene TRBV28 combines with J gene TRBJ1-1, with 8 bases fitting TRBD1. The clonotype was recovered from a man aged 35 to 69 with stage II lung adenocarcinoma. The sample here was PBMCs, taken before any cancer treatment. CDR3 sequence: CASSSEGTGNTEAFF. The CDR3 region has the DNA TGTGCCAGCAGTTCCGAGGGGACAGGGAACACTGAAGCTTTCTTT.